Sequencing of this T cell receptor beta chain was carried out in a study of T cell responses to AZD1222 COVID-19 vaccine. CDR3 length equals 15 residues. Between the trimmed V and J ends, which lost 3 bases and 0 bases, there was a span of 12 bases. CDR1 is SGHTA, CDR2 FQGNSA, per germline. On this clone itself: Its matching antigen is unknown.

Here immunoSEQ multiplex PCR was the method, and the copy in TCRdb shows in-frame clones only, minus some. Of 70,000 to 95,000 clones in the sample, 80% to 90% were seen once. The study, taken as a whole, reports: Spike-specific TCR breadth and depth both grew after two AZD1222 doses.

The genes are TRBV7-2 and TRBJ2-7, with D tentatively TRBD1 (8 bases). The sequence was collected from an adult who received the AZD1222 COVID-19 vaccine. This specimen consisted of peripheral blood, obtained 28 days after the second AZD1222 dose. The CDR3 coding sequence is TGTGCCAGCAGCTTGACAGGGGACTACTCCTACGAGCAGTACTTC. This gives the protein CASSLTGDYSYEQYF. The complete variable domain, with remaining parts taken from reference TRBV7-2 and TRBJ2-7, reads GAGVSQSPSNKVTEKGKDVELRCDPISGHTALYWYRQSLGQGLEFLIYFQGNSAPDKSGLPSDRFSAERTGGSVSTLTIQRTQQEDSAVYLCASSLTGDYSYEQYFGPGTRLTVT.